This T cell receptor beta chain appears in the sequencing data of a study of T-cell memory formation after mild COVID-19. Each CDR3 protein gets one entry after TCRdb re-called the 5' RACE reads with MiXCR. The data hold 400,000 to 500,000 distinct CDR3 sequences, with 15% to 25% observed a single time. The CDR3 consists of 16 residues. The V end was cut by 0 bases, the J end by 3 bases, with 12 bases between. Germline values: CDR1 SGHKS, CDR2 YYEKEE (reference sequence). J is TRBJ1-4 and V is TRBV5-5, with D perhaps TRBD1 (6 bases). The specimen sequenced was PBMCs or a T cell subset sorted from them (not recorded which). The receptor comes from an adult woman who had mild COVID-19 (a few samples of this study predate the infection). Cell type and time point are not known. The CDR3 coding sequence is TGTGCCAGCAGCTTGGGGTTCAGGGGCTCTAATGAAAAACTGTTTTTT. It yields the protein CASSLGFRGSNEKLFF.